What follows is one TCR beta chain and its context. Without the conserved terminal phenylalanine or tryptophan, this CDR3 likely stems from a read error. The germline gives CDR1 LGHNA, CDR2 YNFKEQ. The length of the CDR3 is 16 residues. Trimming took off 0 bases at V and 1 base at J, with 11 bases between the two ends. The data were taken from a study of tumor-infiltrating lymphocytes in primary liver carcinoma. From roughly 500 ng total RNA, TCR beta cDNA was generated with a primer in the constant region. It was through three nested multiplex PCR rounds of slightly modified ARM-PCR that TCR beta libraries arose. Primers for the first two PCR rounds were TRBV1-TRBV30 forward primers and a C-beta reverse primer (about 9 cycles per round). TCRdb fed the multiplex PCR reads into MiXCR, producing one record per CDR3 protein. The sample has 55,000 to 65,000 distinct CDR3 sequences; 55% to 75% are singletons.

Joint extraction of RNA and DNA used about 17-30 mg of bulk tissue that was unsorted. Sequencing was done on a sample of liver tumor tissue from sampling region 2. Subset denoted: tumor region T2, inferior pole. This clonotype was sampled from a man aged 40-50 years with primary liver carcinoma and hepatitis B virus infection. This chain links TRBV4-2 with TRBJ2-3; the D gene is possibly TRBD2 (6 bases). The CDR3 nucleotides read TGTGCCAGCAGCCAAGAGCTAGCGCCACGCACAGATACGCAGTATCTT. Its translation: CASSQELAPRTDTQYL.